This T cell receptor (beta chain) was observed in a study of identical twins (dated by TCRdb to about 2016). Background for the entire study: The study deep-sequenced TCR alpha and beta repertoires from monozygotic twins, unrelated adults of various ages and cord blood to test whether fetal clonotypes persist. Replicate twin experiments were performed at different times using different library preparation protocols to rule out contamination. The research as a whole found: In monozygotic twins, recombination models systematically underestimated out-of-frame TCR alpha sharing, but the models matched the sharing seen between unrelated individuals. Abundant cord blood beta clonotypes carried fewer insertions; young adult naive repertoires showed a weaker similar trend, while memory repertoires showed none. A weaker excess of twin sharing was found in beta out-of-frame sequences because the signal-to-noise ratio was lowered by fewer shared sequences. Compared with coincidental sharing between unrelated individuals, out-of-frame TCR alpha sequences shared between twins had an excess of sequences with low generation probability. Conclusions relied on cross-sectional statistical analysis, since the same donors could not be followed over many years. Zero-insertion analyses could be partly confounded by invariant T cells such as MAIT and iNKT, although diverse VJ usage argued against such confounding for most clonotypes.

This clonotype has at least ten counts. Its antigen has not been determined. No per-base quality is available; no much larger clone lies one base away. The library relied on 5' RACE. Sequencing instrument: Illumina HiSeq 2000. A universal primer binding site was introduced by template switching, and a unique molecular identifier was present in the final cDNA, enabling accurate counting of TCR cDNA molecules. Specific primers in the conserved constant-segment region were used to synthesize first-strand cDNA for TCR alpha and beta chains. To control for contamination, every cDNA library was double barcoded, receiving both a SMART-Mk sample barcode and Illumina barcodes. TruSeq adapter sequences, together with Illumina sample barcodes, were added in two successive PCR steps. The Illumina HiSeq platform was used with custom primers to sequence TCR alpha and beta cDNA libraries. In the authors' own workflow: MiGEC processed the raw reads to extract unique molecular identifiers, while MiXCR was used to determine the CDR3 positions. For each individual, recombination models were inferred using an EM algorithm with the repgenHMM and IGoR tools. The tcR package in R was used for shared clonotype analysis, with sharing normalized by the product of cloneset sizes. To study raw recombination free of thymic and clonal selection effects, out-of-frame nonproductive sequences were analyzed. TCRdb passed the public sequencing reads through fastp at Q25 and MiXCR, retaining productive beta sequences. All rows with the same CDR3 protein become a single entry with the most common DNA and genes. TCRdb, rather than the study authors, made the V and J calls. The sample profile shows about 720,000 distinct CDR3 sequences; about 20% of them were found once. The ten biggest clones cover around 14% of the sample.

Only healthy Caucasian donors were included. The twin cohort comprised three pairs of female monozygotic twins, all aged about 18 to 30 years. The RNA used for TCR libraries was isolated from peripheral blood mononuclear cells. The germline V gene sets CDR1 to MNHEY and CDR2 to SVGAGI. The CDR3 goes from the cysteine to the phenylalanine over 16 residues. Of all the DNA, just the CDR3 is kept, 48 bases in frame from base 1. Here V drops 3 bases and J drops 5 bases, and the junction holds 12 bases not matched to any gene. Separately, the same data were catalogued under a study of T cells expressing NK-cell markers. That second report states: Three sorted T-cell subsets (CD3+CD56+NKG2C+, CD3+CD56+NKG2C- and CD3+CD56-NKG2C+) from several donors had their TCR beta-chain repertoires profiled. Of the eight sequenced donors, seven were found to be HCMV-seropositive and one was found to be HCMV-seronegative. To restrict sorting to alphabetaTCR-expressing T cells, an anti-gammadeltaTCR antibody was added in several experiments. In roughly six donors, the dominant CD3+CD56+NKG2C+ clonotypes ranked among the top 10 CD8+ clonotypes, making up roughly 1.0-8% of CD8+ T cells. Those dominant clonotypes were again the most abundant among CD3+CD56-NKG2C+ cells in a handful of donors, at roughly 25-65%. Whether the expanded NKG2C-expressing T cell clones were specific for HCMV antigens was left unclear. The eight sequenced donors were randomly selected healthy volunteers, three men and five women. HCMV-specific IgG was detected in serum with a commercial ELISA kit to determine HCMV serostatus. For several donors, bulk peripheral blood T-cell repertoires were additionally sequenced from unsorted PBMC. MIGEC handled demultiplexing of the reads and grouping by UMI, while MiTCR was used to assemble and quantify clonotypes. Only TCR cDNA sequences supported by at least two reads were kept to exclude erroneous sequences. The tcR package was used for downstream repertoire analysis, with clonotypes matched between fractions based on CDR3 nucleotide sequence plus V segment. Antigen specificity was annotated against VDJdb with VDJmatch, allowing one amino acid substitution in CDR3.

The sample comprised PBMCs. The sequence came from a woman younger than 35 in good health. The chain uses TRBV6-5 and TRBJ1-1; 7 central bases correspond to TRBD1. The CDR3 has the sequence CASSYIATGTGTEAFF. The DNA is as follows: TGTGCCAGCAGTTATATAGCGACAGGGACGGGGACTGAAGCTTTCTTT.